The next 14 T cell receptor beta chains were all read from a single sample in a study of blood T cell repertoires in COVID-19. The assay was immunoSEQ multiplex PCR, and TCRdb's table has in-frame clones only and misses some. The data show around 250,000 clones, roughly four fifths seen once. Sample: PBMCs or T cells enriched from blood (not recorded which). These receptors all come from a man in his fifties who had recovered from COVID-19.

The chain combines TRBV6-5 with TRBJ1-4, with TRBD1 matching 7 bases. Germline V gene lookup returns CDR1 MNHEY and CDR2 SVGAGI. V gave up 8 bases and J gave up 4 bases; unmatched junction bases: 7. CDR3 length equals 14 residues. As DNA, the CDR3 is TGTGCCAGCCGGAGGGGACAGTTTAATGAAAAACTGTTTTTT. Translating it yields CASRRGQFNEKLFF.

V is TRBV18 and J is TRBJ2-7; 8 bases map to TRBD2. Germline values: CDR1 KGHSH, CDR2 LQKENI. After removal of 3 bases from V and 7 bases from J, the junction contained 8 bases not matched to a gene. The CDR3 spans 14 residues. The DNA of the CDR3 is TGTGCCAGCTCACCGACGGGAGGGCCCAGAGAGCAGTACTTC. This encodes CASSPTGGPREQYF. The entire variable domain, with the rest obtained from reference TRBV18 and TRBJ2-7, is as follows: NAGVMQNPRHLVRRRGQEARLRCSPMKGHSHVYWYRQLPEEGLKFMVYLQKENIIDESGMPKERFSAEFPKEGPSILRIQQVVRGDSAAYFCASSPTGGPREQYFGPGTRLTVT.

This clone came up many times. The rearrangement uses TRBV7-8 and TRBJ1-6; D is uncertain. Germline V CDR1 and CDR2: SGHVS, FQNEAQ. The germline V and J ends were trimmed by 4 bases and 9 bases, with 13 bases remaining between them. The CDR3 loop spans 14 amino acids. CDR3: CASSSRGMSSPLHF. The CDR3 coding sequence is TGTGCCAGCAGCTCCCGAGGGATGAGTTCACCCCTCCACTTT.

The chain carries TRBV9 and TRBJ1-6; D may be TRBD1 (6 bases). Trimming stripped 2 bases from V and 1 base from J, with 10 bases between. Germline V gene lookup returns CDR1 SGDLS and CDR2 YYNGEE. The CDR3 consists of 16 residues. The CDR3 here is CASSVGGASYNSPLHF. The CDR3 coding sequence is TGTGCCAGCAGCGTTGGGGGCGCATCCTATAATTCACCCCTCCACTTT.

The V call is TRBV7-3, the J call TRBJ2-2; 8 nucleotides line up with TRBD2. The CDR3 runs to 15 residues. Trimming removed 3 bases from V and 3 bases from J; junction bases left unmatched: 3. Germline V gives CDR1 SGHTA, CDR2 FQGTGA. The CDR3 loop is CASSLRGADTGELFF. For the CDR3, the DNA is TGTGCCAGCAGCTTGCGGGGGGCAGACACCGGGGAGCTGTTTTTT.

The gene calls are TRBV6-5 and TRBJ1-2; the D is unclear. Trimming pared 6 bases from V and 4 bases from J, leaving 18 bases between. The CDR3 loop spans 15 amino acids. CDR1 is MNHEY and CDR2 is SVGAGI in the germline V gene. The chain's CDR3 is CASSGRDARFYGYTF. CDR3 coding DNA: TGTGCCAGCAGCGGCCGGGATGCTCGGTTCTATGGCTACACCTTC.

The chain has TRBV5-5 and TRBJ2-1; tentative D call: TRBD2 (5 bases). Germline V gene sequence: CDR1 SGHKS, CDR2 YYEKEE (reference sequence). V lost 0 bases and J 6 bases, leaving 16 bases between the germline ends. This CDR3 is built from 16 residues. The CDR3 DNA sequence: TGTGCCAGCAGCTTGGGGGCGGGTGTGATAGTCAATGAGCAGTTCTTC. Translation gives CASSLGAGVIVNEQFF. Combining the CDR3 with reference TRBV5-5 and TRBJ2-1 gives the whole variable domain DAGVTQSPTHLIKTRGQQVTLRCSPISGHKSVSWYQQVLGQGPQFIFQYYEKEERGRGNFPDRFSARQFPNYSSELNVNALLLGDSALYLCASSLGAGVIVNEQFFGPGTRLTVL.

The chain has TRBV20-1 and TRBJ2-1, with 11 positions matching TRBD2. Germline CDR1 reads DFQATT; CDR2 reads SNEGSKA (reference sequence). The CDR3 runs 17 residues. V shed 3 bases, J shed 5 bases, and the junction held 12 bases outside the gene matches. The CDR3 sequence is CSASYSGRALRNNEQFF. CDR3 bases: TGCAGTGCTAGTTATAGCGGGAGGGCCTTACGGAACAATGAGCAGTTCTTC.

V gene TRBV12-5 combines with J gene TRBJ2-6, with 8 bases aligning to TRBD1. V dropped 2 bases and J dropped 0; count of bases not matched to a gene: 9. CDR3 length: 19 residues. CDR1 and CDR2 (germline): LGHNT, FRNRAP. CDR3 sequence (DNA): TGTGCTAGTGGTTTGACCCCGGGACAGGCGAACTCTGGGGCCAACGTCCTGACTTTC. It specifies CASGLTPGQANSGANVLTF.

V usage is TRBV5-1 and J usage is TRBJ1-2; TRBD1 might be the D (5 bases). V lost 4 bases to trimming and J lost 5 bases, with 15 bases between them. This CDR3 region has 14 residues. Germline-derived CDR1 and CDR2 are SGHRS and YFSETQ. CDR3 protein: CASSPQAGEYGYTF. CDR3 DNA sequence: TGCGCCAGCAGCCCCCAGGCGGGGGAGTATGGCTACACCTTC. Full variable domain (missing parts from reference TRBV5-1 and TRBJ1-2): KAGVTQTPRYLIKTRGQQVTLSCSPISGHRSVSWYQQTPGQGLQFLFEYFSETQRNKGNFPGRFSGRQFSNSRSEMNVSTLELGDSALYLCASSPQAGEYGYTFGSGTRLTVV.

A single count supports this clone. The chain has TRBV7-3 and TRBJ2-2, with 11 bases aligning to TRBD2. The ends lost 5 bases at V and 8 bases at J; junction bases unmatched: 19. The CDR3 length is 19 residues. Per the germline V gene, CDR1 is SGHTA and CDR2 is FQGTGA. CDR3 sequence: CASSPIGGRTSGPRGELFF. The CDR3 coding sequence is TGTGCCAGCAGCCCCATCGGCGGTAGGACTAGCGGGCCGAGGGGGGAGCTGTTTTTT.

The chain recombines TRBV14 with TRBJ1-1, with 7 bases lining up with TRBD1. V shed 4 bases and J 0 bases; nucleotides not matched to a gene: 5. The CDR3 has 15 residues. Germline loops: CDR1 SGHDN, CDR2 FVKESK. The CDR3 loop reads CASSLYGTVNTEAFF. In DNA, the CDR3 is TGTGCCAGCAGCCTATATGGGACAGTGAACACTGAAGCTTTCTTT.

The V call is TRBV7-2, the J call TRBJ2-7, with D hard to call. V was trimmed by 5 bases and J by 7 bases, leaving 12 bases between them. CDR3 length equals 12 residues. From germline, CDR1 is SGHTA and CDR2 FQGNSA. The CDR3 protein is CASSAVFLEQYF. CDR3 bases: TGTGCCAGCAGCGCGGTCTTTTTGGAGCAGTACTTC.

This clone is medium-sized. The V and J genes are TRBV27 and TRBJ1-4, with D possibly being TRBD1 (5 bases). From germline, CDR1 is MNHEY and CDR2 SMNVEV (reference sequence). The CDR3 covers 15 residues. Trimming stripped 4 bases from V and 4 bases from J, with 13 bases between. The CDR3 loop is CASSSIQELNEKLFF. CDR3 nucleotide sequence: TGTGCCAGCAGTTCGATACAGGAGCTTAATGAAAAACTGTTTTTT.